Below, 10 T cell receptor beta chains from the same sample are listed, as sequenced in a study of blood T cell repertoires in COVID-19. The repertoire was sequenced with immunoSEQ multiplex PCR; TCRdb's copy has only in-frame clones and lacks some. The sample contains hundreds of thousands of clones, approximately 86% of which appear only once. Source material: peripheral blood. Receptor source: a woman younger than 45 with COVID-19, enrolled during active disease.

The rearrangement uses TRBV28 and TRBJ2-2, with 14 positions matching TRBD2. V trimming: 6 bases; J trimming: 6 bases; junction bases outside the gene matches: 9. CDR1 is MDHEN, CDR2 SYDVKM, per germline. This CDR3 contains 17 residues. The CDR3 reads CASRTSGRALYSGELFF. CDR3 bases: TGTGCCAGCAGGACTAGCGGGAGGGCTCTCTACTCCGGGGAGCTGTTTTTT.

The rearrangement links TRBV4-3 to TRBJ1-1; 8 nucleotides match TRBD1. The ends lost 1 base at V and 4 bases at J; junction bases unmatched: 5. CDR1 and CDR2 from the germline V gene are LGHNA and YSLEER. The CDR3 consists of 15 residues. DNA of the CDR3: TGCGCCAGCAGCCAAGCCCCACAGGGGGGCACTGAAGCTTTCTTT. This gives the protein CASSQAPQGGTEAFF.

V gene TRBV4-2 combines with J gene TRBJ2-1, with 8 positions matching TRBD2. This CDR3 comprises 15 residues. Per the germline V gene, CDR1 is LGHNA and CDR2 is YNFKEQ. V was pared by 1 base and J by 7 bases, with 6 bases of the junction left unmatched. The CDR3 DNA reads TGTGCCAGCAGCCAAGCCGGGACTAGTAGGAATGAGCAGTTCTTC. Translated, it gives CASSQAGTSRNEQFF.

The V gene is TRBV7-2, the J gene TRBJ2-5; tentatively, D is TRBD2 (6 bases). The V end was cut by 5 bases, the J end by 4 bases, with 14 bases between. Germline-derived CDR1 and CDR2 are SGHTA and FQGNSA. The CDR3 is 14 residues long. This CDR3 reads CASSPSVGGETQYF. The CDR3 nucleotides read TGTGCCAGCAGCCCTTCGGTGGGGGGAGAGACCCAGTACTTC. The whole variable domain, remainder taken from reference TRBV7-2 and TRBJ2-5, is GAGVSQSPSNKVTEKGKDVELRCDPISGHTALYWYRQSLGQGLEFLIYFQGNSAPDKSGLPSDRFSAERTGGSVSTLTIQRTQQEDSAVYLCASSPSVGGETQYFGPGTRLLVL.

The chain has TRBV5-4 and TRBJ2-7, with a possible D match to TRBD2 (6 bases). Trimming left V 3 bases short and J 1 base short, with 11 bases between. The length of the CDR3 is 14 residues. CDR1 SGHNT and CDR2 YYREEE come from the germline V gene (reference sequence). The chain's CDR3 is CASSSTGESYEQYF. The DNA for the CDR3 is TGTGCCAGCAGCTCCACGGGGGAATCCTACGAGCAGTACTTC. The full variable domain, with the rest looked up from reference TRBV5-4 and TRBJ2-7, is ETGVTQSPTHLIKTRGQQVTLRCSSQSGHNTVSWYQQALGQGPQFIFQYYREEENGRGNFPPRFSGLQFPNYSSELNVNALELDDSALYLCASSSTGESYEQYFGPGTRLTVT.

The CDR3, as DNA: TGTGCCACCCTTCCGTTCTCACAGGGACCCTACGAGCAGTACTTC. Translating it yields CATLPFSQGPYEQYF. The gene calls are TRBV6-5 and TRBJ2-7; TRBD1 might be the D (6 bases). The germline V and J ends were trimmed by 10 bases and 2 bases, with 21 bases remaining between them. The germline gives CDR1 MNHEY, CDR2 SVGAGI. This CDR3 has 15 amino acids.

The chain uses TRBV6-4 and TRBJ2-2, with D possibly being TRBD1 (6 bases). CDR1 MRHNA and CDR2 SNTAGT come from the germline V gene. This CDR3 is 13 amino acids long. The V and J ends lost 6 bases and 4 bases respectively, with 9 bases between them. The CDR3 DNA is TGTGCCAGCAGAGGACAGTCCACCGGGGAGCTGTTTTTT. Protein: CASRGQSTGELFF.

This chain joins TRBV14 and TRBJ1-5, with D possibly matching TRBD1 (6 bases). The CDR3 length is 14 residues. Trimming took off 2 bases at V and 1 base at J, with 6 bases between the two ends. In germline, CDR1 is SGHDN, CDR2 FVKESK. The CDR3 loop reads CASSQTGSNQPQHF. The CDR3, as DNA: TGTGCCAGCAGCCAAACAGGGAGCAATCAGCCCCAGCATTTT.

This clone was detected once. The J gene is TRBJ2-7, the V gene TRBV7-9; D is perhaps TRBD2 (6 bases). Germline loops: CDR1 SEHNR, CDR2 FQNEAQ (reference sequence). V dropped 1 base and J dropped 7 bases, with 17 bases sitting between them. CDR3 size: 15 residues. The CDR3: CASSLGRHGAGEQYF. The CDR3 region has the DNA TGTGCCAGCAGCTTAGGGCGACACGGGGCGGGGGAGCAGTACTTC.

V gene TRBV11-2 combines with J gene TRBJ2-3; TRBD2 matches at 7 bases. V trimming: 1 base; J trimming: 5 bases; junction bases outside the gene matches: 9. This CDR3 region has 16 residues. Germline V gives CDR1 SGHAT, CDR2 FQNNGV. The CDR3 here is CASSLVSPSGVDTQYF. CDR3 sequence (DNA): TGTGCCAGCAGCTTAGTGTCTCCTAGCGGAGTAGATACGCAGTATTTT.